The 3 T cell receptor beta chains below all came from one sample that was sequenced in a study of a mutant IDH1 vaccine in newly diagnosed glioma. Libraries were prepared by immunoSEQ multiplex PCR; TCRdb keeps only in-frame clonotypes and omits some of them. The profile covers 55,000 to 70,000 clones, with about four fifths appearing a single time and approximately 8.2% taken by the ten largest. The time point is: baseline, week 1 (first vaccination visit). Treatment: pre-vaccination baseline after standard-of-care therapy. Here the sequenced sample was PBMCs, taken from a glioma patient treated with radiotherapy, temozolomide or both. The receptors were gathered from a man in his forties or fifties with glioma.

The chain carries TRBV5-4 and TRBJ2-3, with 8 nucleotides matching TRBD1. Germline V gene sequence: CDR1 SGHNT, CDR2 YYREEE (reference sequence). The trim removed 0 bases at V and 5 bases at J, leaving 5 bases unmatched. CDR3 length: 15 amino acids. CDR3 sequence reads: CASSLGQGAGDTQYF. The CDR3 DNA follows: TGTGCCAGCAGCTTGGGGCAGGGGGCGGGAGATACGCAGTATTTT.

The chain couples TRBV19 to TRBJ1-2, with TRBD1 matching over 9 bases. Germline values: CDR1 LNHDA, CDR2 SQIVND (reference sequence). With 4 bases clipped from V and 9 bases from J, the junction kept 3 bases outside the gene matches. The length of the CDR3 is 12 residues. The DNA for the CDR3 is TGTGCCAGTAGTACCGGACAGGGGAGCTACACCTTC. Residues: CASSTGQGSYTF.

Turning to this clone: Other DNA sequences in the same sample also yield this CDR3. This chain links TRBV5-4 with TRBJ2-1; 9 positions match TRBD2. The CDR3 totals 16 residues. Germline assignment: CDR1 SGHNT and CDR2 YYREEE (reference sequence). With 6 bases clipped from V and 0 bases from J, the junction kept 7 bases outside the gene matches. The DNA for the CDR3 is TGTGCCAGCACCCCCAGCGGGGGGACCTCCTACAATGAGCAGTTCTTC. It is translated as CASTPSGGTSYNEQFF.